This T cell receptor beta chain was captured in a study of identical twins. This clonotype was detected ten times or more. In TCRdb, the 5' RACE reads were re-called with MiXCR into one record per CDR3 protein. The sample records roughly 500,000 distinct CDR3 sequences, roughly a fifth being singletons. The CDR3 spans 13 residues. The V and J ends lost 6 bases and 7 bases, in that order; junction bases with no gene match: 6. The same specimen was also included in a second study, on T cells expressing NK-cell markers.

The material sequenced was CD4+ T cells sorted from blood. This receptor was identified in a woman between 18 and 30 years old in good health. V usage is TRBV12-3 or TRBV12-4 and J usage is TRBJ2-1, with TRBD1 identical over 7 bases. The DNA for the CDR3 is TGTGCCAGCAGGACAGGGACGGGAAATGAGCAGTTCTTC. This gives the protein CASRTGTGNEQFF.